The rows below give T cell receptor beta chains drawn from one sample of a study of shared clonotypes between healthy human individuals. Using immunoSEQ multiplex PCR, the repertoire was profiled, and TCRdb retains in-frame clones only, with some absent. The sample includes nearly 1 million clones, 76% of them seen just once. The sequencing input was memory CD4+ T cells sorted from blood. The receptors stem from a man aged 18-30 years in good health. Each CDR3 is given with its conserved first and last residue. D genes are given only for firm matches. Rows may omit the clone size; those that give it use once, few, many or a size class.

J | V | D | size | DNA | CDR3
TRBJ2-6 | TRBV18 | NA | NA | TGTGCCAGCTCTCCCGGGACCGGGAGCTCTGGGGCCAACGTCCTGACTTTC | CASSPGTGSSGANVLTF
TRBJ2-3 | TRBV6-1 | NA | NA | TGTGCCAGCAGTTCATCAGATACGCAGTATTTT | CASSSSDTQYF
TRBJ1-1 | TRBV15 | NA | NA | TGTGCCACCAGCAGAGATTTGCCAGGGACGAACACTGAAGCTTTCTTT | CATSRDLPGTNTEAFF
TRBJ2-7 | TRBV2 | NA | NA | TGTGCCAGCAGCAGAGGGGCGATTTACTACGAGCAGTACTTC | CASSRGAIYYEQYF
TRBJ2-2 | TRBV10-3 | NA | NA | TGTGCCATCAGTGTTTTCGACAAGACCGGGGAGCTGTTTTTT | CAISVFDKTGELFF
TRBJ1-2 | TRBV13 | TRBD1 | NA | TGTGCCAGCAGCGTGGGACAGGGGAGTCTCCCAGCCGGCTACACCTTC | CASSVGQGSLPAGYTF
TRBJ2-1 | TRBV10-3 | NA | few | TGTGCCATCAGTGAGTCGAACGATAAACACGGTAATGAGCAGTTCTTC | CAISESNDKHGNEQFF
TRBJ1-2 | TRBV5-6 | NA | NA | TGTGCCAGCAGCTTGTATCAGAAAGGGGGCTACACCTTC | CASSLYQKGGYTF
TRBJ1-3 | TRBV30 | NA | NA | TGTGCCTGGAGAGGCGGGGTATCCCGGGGCACCATATATTTT | CAWRGGVSRGTIYF
TRBJ2-3 | TRBV2 | NA | NA | TGTGCCAGCAGTGGAGTACTCCTCCGCACAGATACGCAGTATTTT | CASSGVLLRTDTQYF
TRBJ2-7 | TRBV7-2 | TRBD2 | NA | TGTGCCAGCCGGGGGGCCTACGAGCAGTACTTC | CASRGAYEQYF
TRBJ1-1 | TRBV28 | NA | NA | TGTGCCAGCAGTTCTACCTCCAGGGTATTGAGCACTGAAGCTTTCTTT | CASSSTSRVLSTEAFF
TRBJ1-1 | TRBV5-1 | NA | few | TGCGCCAGCAGCTTGAGGGGATCGGCCACTGAAGCTTTCTTT | CASSLRGSATEAFF
TRBJ1-2 | TRBV27 | NA | NA | TGTGCCAGCAGTTTAAAGGCCTTCTATGGCTACACCTTC | CASSLKAFYGYTF
TRBJ1-4 | TRBV30 | NA | NA | TGTGCCTGCACAGATGGTAGTGAAAAACTGTTTTTT | CACTDGSEKLFF
TRBJ2-2 | TRBV5-6 | TRBD2 | NA | TGTGCCAGCAGCCCTCGGGTCCTAGCGGGAACCACCGGGGAGCTGTTTTTT | CASSPRVLAGTTGELFF
TRBJ2-3 | TRBV11-2 | NA | NA | TGTGCCAGCAGCTTTTCCGACCTAAAAGCAGATACGCAGTATTTT | CASSFSDLKADTQYF
TRBJ1-5 | TRBV18 | NA | NA | TGTGCCAGCTCACCAGGAGTTCAGCAGCCCCAGCATTTT | CASSPGVQQPQHF
TRBJ2-2 | TRBV9 | TRBD2 | NA | TGTGCCAGCAGCGTAGAACTAGCGGCGAACACCGGGGAGCTGTTTTTT | CASSVELAANTGELFF
TRBJ1-2 | TRBV28 | NA | NA | TGTGCCAGCCTCTCCCCAGGGGTTTATGGCTACACCTTC | CASLSPGVYGYTF
TRBJ2-5 | TRBV7-8 | NA | once | TGTGCCAGCAGCTTGAGTGGGAGTAGGGGAGAGACCCAGTACTTC | CASSLSGSRGETQYF
TRBJ2-3 | TRBV4-1 | NA | NA | TGCGCCAGCAGCCAGCCCCTGCTAGACAGCACAGATACGCAGTATTTT | CASSQPLLDSTDTQYF
TRBJ2-7 | TRBV18 | NA | NA | TGTGCCAGCCTCACGACCGGATCCTCTATCGAGCAGTACTTC | CASLTTGSSIEQYF
TRBJ1-1 | TRBV29-1 | TRBD1 | NA | TGCAGCGGGGTGACAGGGAGCCCTGAAGCTTTCTTT | CSGVTGSPEAFF
TRBJ1-2 | TRBV19 | TRBD1 | NA | TGTGCCAGTAGTTACACCGGGACAGGGGCTCGAAATGGCTACACCTTC | CASSYTGTGARNGYTF
TRBJ1-4 | TRBV27 | NA | NA | TGTGCCAGCAGGTCAAGGGGTAGTTTCTCTAATGAAAAACTGTTTTTT | CASRSRGSFSNEKLFF
TRBJ1-3 | TRBV6-5 | NA | NA | TGTGCCAGCCAGGGGCCAGGTGGAAACACCATATATTTT | CASQGPGGNTIYF
TRBJ2-1 | TRBV7-2 | TRBD2 | once | TGTGCCAGCAGCTCTCGACTAGCGGGAGGTGAGGAGCAGTTCTTC | CASSSRLAGGEEQFF
TRBJ2-7 | TRBV18 | TRBD2 | NA | TGTGCCAGCTCCGGGACTAGCGGCGTCGAGCAGTACTTC | CASSGTSGVEQYF
TRBJ2-7 | TRBV4-2 | NA | NA | TGTGCCAGCAGCCAAGATCGGGGAAGGGGCTCCTACGAGCAGTACTTC | CASSQDRGRGSYEQYF
TRBJ2-1 | TRBV6-5 | NA | NA | TGTGCCAGCAGTTACTCGACGCGTAACAATGAGCAGTTCTTC | CASSYSTRNNEQFF
TRBJ2-3 | TRBV5-6 | TRBD2 | NA | TGTGCCAGCAGCTTGCGTAGCGGGAGGGCGCGAGATACGCAGTATTTT | CASSLRSGRARDTQYF
TRBJ2-6 | TRBV6-1 | TRBD1 | NA | TGTGCCAGCAGTGATCCAGCCGGGACAGGGACTGGGGCCAACGTCCTGACTTTC | CASSDPAGTGTGANVLTF
TRBJ2-5 | TRBV28 | TRBD1 | NA | TGTGCCAGCAGTTTTGGGACAGGGGGAGGGCGAGAGACCCAGTACTTC | CASSFGTGGGRETQYF
TRBJ2-1 | TRBV4-3 | NA | NA | TGCGCCAGCAGCCAAGATCCGACAGTTCCTAGGGAGCAGTTCTTC | CASSQDPTVPREQFF
TRBJ2-2 | TRBV5-1 | NA | few | TGCGCCAGCCAGGCCCCTGGCGGGGGCTTTAACACCGGGGAGCTGTTTTTT | CASQAPGGGFNTGELFF
TRBJ1-4 | TRBV30 | TRBD1 | NA | TGTGCCTGGAGTGTGTGGGGACAGGGTAATGAAAAACTGTTTTTT | CAWSVWGQGNEKLFF
TRBJ2-1 | TRBV7-2 | TRBD2 | NA | TGTGCCAGCAGCCGCTTAGCGGGGGCCGCCTCCTACAATGAGCAGTTCTTC | CASSRLAGAASYNEQFF